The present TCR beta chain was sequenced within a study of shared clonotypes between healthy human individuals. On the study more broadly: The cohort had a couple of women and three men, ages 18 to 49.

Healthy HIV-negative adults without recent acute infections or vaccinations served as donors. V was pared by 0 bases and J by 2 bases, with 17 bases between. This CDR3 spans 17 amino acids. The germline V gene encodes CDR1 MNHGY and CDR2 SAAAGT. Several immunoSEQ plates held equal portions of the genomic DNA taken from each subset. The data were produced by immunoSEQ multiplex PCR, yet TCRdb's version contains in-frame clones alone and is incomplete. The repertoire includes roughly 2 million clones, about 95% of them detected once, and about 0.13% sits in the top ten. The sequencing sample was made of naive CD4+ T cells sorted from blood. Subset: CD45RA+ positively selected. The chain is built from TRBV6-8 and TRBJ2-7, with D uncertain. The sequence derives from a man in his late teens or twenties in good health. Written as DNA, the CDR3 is TGTGCCAGCAGTTACTCGATGATAGCTGTCGCTACCTACGAGCAGTACTTC. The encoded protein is CASSYSMIAVATYEQYF.